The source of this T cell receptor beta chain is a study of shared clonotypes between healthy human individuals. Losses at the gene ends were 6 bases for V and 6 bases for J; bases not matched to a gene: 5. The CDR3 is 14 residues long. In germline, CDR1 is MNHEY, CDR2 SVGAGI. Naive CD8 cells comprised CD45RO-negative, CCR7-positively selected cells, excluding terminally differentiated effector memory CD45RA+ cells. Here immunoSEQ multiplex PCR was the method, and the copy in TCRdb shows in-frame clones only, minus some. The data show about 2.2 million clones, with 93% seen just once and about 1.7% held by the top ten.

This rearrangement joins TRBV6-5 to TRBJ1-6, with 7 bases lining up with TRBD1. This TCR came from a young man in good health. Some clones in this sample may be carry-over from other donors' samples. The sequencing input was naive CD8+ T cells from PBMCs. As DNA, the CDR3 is TGTGCCAGCAGCCTAGGGACAGCTAATTCACCCCTCCACTTT. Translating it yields CASSLGTANSPLHF.